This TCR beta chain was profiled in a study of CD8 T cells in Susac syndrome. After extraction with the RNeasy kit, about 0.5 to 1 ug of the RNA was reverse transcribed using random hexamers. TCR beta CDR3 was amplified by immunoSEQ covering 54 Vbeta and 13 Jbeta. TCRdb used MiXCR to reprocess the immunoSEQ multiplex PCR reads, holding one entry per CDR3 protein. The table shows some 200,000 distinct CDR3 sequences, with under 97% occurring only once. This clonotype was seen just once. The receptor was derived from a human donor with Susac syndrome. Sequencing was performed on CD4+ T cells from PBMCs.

This chain's CDR3 is CASSEGVVKNYGYTF. The CDR3 bases are TGTGCCAGCAGTGAGGGGGTCGTGAAGAACTATGGCTACACCTTC. The chain joins TRBV6-2 or TRBV6-3 to TRBJ1-2, with a tentative D call TRBD1 (6 bases). Germline CDR1 is MNHEY and CDR2 is SVGEGT. CDR3 size: 15 residues. V lost 5 bases, J lost 2 bases, and 15 bases lay in between.